The clone carrying this T cell receptor (beta chain) was picked up many times. The antigen remains undetermined. TCRdb processed the reads anew with MiXCR; each CDR3 protein has one entry. The sample lists 130,000 or so distinct CDR3 sequences, about 6% seen once, with more than 15% in the top ten. The germline CDR1 and CDR2 sequences are DFQATT and SNEGSKA (reference sequence). The CDR3 length is 12 residues. V was shortened by 6 bases and J by 10 bases, with 18 bases between the two germline ends. This entry is derived from a study of T cell repertoires in cytomegalovirus infection. Turning to the study itself: Through public TCR beta signatures, both CMV infection and matching HLA type were indicated. Study-wide points: CMV-specific HLA-C-restricted TCR beta clonotypes dominated the ex vivo response. The cumulative frequency of public TCR beta families distinguished individuals who carried CMV together with the relevant HLA.

The chain links TRBV20-1 to TRBJ1-1; D is perhaps TRBD1 (6 bases). Material: PBMCs. The receptor comes from a human donor in good health (CMV status not recorded). Some clones in this sample may be carry-over from other donors' samples. Here the CDR3 DNA reads TGCAGTGCCCCTAGGGGGGGATCGGGAGCTTTCTTT. It codes for CSAPRGGSGAFF.